These T cell receptor beta chains were read from a single sample in a study of Ad26.COV2.S vaccination and SARS-CoV-2 variants. Clones were sequenced by immunoSEQ multiplex PCR, and TCRdb holds only the in-frame ones, with some missing. The repertoire consists of 87,000 or so clones, with about four fifths occurring once and the leading ten covering about 17%. Material: peripheral blood, obtained after recovery from COVID-19. All receptors come from a human donor who had recovered from COVID-19. The CDR3 runs from the conserved cysteine through the conserved F or W. D genes are given only for firm matches. Rows give clone size only sometimes, using once, few, many, or a class for an expanded clone.

TRBJ2-5 . TRBV5-1 . 14 CASSAQRYQETQYF TGCGCCAGCAGCGCCCAGCGCTACCAAGAGACCCAGTACTTC
TRBJ2-2 . TRBV5-4 . 15 CASKSGTSNTGELFF TGTGCCAGCAAGTCGGGGACGTCGAACACCGGGGAGCTGTTTTTT
TRBJ2-1 . TRBV29-1 TRBD2 14 CSVRLADTYNEQFF TGCAGCGTTCGTCTAGCGGACACCTACAATGAGCAGTTCTTC
TRBJ2-1 . TRBV3-1/TRBV3-2 TRBD1 18 CASSQDRGPGQGRNEQFF TGTGCCAGCAGCCAAGATCGGGGACCGGGACAGGGGCGGAATGAGCAGTTCTTC
TRBJ1-2 . TRBV9 . 13 CASTEQGNYGYTF TGTGCCAGCACCGAACAGGGCAACTATGGCTACACCTTC
TRBJ1-5 . TRBV6-2/TRBV6-3 TRBD1 17 CASSYRKQGAGNQPQHF TGTGCCAGCAGTTATCGAAAGCAGGGGGCTGGCAATCAGCCCCAGCATTTT
TRBJ1-5 . TRBV2 . 13 CASSQDRNQPQHF TGTGCCAGCAGCCAAGACAGGAATCAGCCCCAGCATTTT
TRBJ2-1 . TRBV4-3 TRBD2 15 CASSQDLSSGIEQFF TGCGCCAGCAGCCAAGATCTCTCTAGCGGGATTGAGCAGTTCTTC
TRBJ2-1 . TRBV7-8 TRBD2 19 CASSRTSGSVKSFFNEQFF TGTGCCAGCAGCCGAACTAGCGGGAGTGTTAAATCTTTTTTCAATGAGCAGTTCTTC
TRBJ2-5 . TRBV5-1 . 13 CASSFERGETQYF TGCGCCAGCAGCTTTGAAAGGGGGGAGACCCAGTACTTC
TRBJ2-3 few TRBV24-1 . 15 CATSRSGTSTDTQYF TGTGCCACCAGTAGGAGCGGGACAAGCACAGATACGCAGTATTTT
TRBJ1-5 . TRBV24-1 TRBD1 15 CATSDLRRGRQPQHF TGTGCCACCAGTGATTTGAGAAGGGGGCGGCAGCCCCAGCATTTT
TRBJ1-6 few TRBV27 . 16 CASSYQGSSYNSPLHF TGTGCCAGCAGTTATCAGGGTAGCTCCTATAATTCACCCCTCCACTTT
TRBJ2-1 . TRBV4-3 TRBD1 17 CASSHLTGGKGYNEQFF TGCGCCAGCAGCCATCTAACAGGGGGCAAAGGATACAATGAGCAGTTCTTC
TRBJ2-1 many TRBV29-1 . 13 CSVDIGTYNEQFF TGCAGCGTTGATATAGGGACCTACAATGAGCAGTTCTTC
TRBJ1-1 many TRBV19 . 14 CASSLVQGNTEAFF TGTGCCAGTAGCCTCGTACAGGGGAACACTGAAGCTTTCTTT
TRBJ2-1 . TRBV29-1 . 12 CSVGIQGVEQFF TGCAGCGTTGGAATCCAGGGAGTTGAGCAGTTCTTC
TRBJ1-2 . TRBV6-1 TRBD1 16 CASSESGTGANYGYTF TGTGCCAGCAGTGAATCCGGGACAGGTGCCAACTATGGCTACACCTTC
TRBJ1-2 . TRBV3-1/TRBV3-2 . 13 CASSQERHYGYTF TGTGCCAGCAGCCAAGAAAGACACTATGGCTACACCTTC
TRBJ1-2 . TRBV27 TRBD1 15 CASSLEKGQRFGYTF TGTGCCAGCAGTTTAGAAAAGGGACAGAGGTTTGGCTACACCTTC
TRBJ2-2 once TRBV24-1 . 17 CATSDFTDPEKVGELFF TGTGCCACCAGTGATTTCACGGACCCCGAGAAGGTCGGGGAGCTGTTTTTT
TRBJ2-1 . TRBV5-1 TRBD2 17 CASLPLPGREGRDEQFF TGCGCCAGCCTACCCCTCCCGGGGCGGGAGGGCCGGGATGAGCAGTTCTTC
TRBJ2-7 . TRBV12-3/TRBV12-4 . 12 CASSLNHYEQYF TGTGCCAGCAGTCTCAACCACTACGAGCAGTACTTC
TRBJ2-3 . TRBV25-1 TRBD2 15 CASSERGRGTDTQYF TGTGCCAGCAGTGAGCGCGGGAGGGGCACAGATACGCAGTATTTT